This T cell receptor beta chain was retrieved from a study of blood T cell repertoires in COVID-19. The CDR3 is 15 amino acids. Germline assignment: CDR1 SGHTA and CDR2 FQGTGA. V trimming: 5 bases; J trimming: 4 bases; junction bases outside the gene matches: 8. Libraries were prepared by immunoSEQ multiplex PCR; TCRdb keeps only in-frame clonotypes and omits some of them. Of 55,000 to 90,000 clones listed, about 88% are singletons. This clone is a singleton in its sample. The sequenced sample consisted of peripheral blood. V is TRBV7-3 and J is TRBJ2-5; 9 bases match TRBD2. This receptor was obtained from an older man with active COVID-19. CDR3 in DNA: TGTGCCAGCAGCCCGGCCAGCGGGAGGCCAGAGACCCAGTACTTC. Translating gives CASSPASGRPETQYF.